One sample yielded the 29 T cell receptor beta chains listed below, sequenced in a study of blood T cell repertoires in COVID-19. Data came from immunoSEQ multiplex PCR; TCRdb stores just in-frame clones and leaves some out. The profile shows just over 300,000 clones, about 90% of them singletons. The source material was peripheral blood. Source of these receptors: a woman under 40 with COVID-19, enrolled during active disease.

The rearrangement links TRBV13 to TRBJ1-1; D ambiguous. CDR3 length: 13 residues. Germline V CDR1 and CDR2: PRHDT, FYEKMQ (reference sequence). V was pared by 4 bases and J by 1 base, with 7 bases between. Here the CDR3 reads CASSWERNTEAFF. CDR3 coding DNA: TGTGCCAGCAGCTGGGAGAGGAACACTGAAGCTTTCTTT.

V usage is TRBV5-4 and J usage is TRBJ2-5, with 14 bases that match TRBD2. Germline CDR1 reads SGHNT; CDR2 reads YYREEE (reference sequence). V shed 4 bases, J shed 5 bases, and the junction held 10 bases outside the gene matches. The CDR3 runs 17 residues. CDR3 protein: CASSPGLAGAPGETQYF. The DNA for the CDR3 is TGTGCCAGCAGCCCGGGACTAGCGGGGGCCCCGGGGGAGACCCAGTACTTC.

The CDR3 loop reads CASSPLGSGNTIYF. CDR3 in DNA: TGCGCCAGCAGCCCGCTAGGCTCTGGAAACACCATATATTTT. This chain links TRBV5-1 with TRBJ1-3; no reliable D call. The V gene's germline CDR1 is SGHRS and CDR2 YFSETQ. The CDR3 runs to 14 residues. V dropped 4 bases and J dropped 0 bases, with 8 bases sitting between them.

This sequence joins TRBV5-1 and TRBJ2-1; tentative D call: TRBD1 (7 bases). From germline, CDR1 is SGHRS and CDR2 YFSETQ. The CDR3 totals 15 residues. Trimming removed 4 bases from V and 8 bases from J, with 19 bases in between. CDR3 loop: CASSAGQEGVHEQFF. CDR3 nucleotide sequence: TGCGCCAGCAGCGCCGGACAGGAGGGTGTACATGAGCAGTTCTTC.

This clone was observed a few times. This rearrangement joins TRBV24-1 to TRBJ1-4, with D unresolved. The CDR3 contains 14 residues. V shed 3 bases and J shed 4 bases, with 8 bases lying between them. CDR1 is KGHDR and CDR2 is SFDVKD in the germline V gene. Written as DNA, the CDR3 is TGTGCCACCAGTGATGGCGGGGTTAATGAAAAACTGTTTTTT. Encoded protein: CATSDGGVNEKLFF.

The rearrangement joins TRBV3-1 (or the pseudogene TRBV3-2) to TRBJ2-2; no definite D call. CDR1 and CDR2 from the germline V gene are LGHDT and YNNKEL (reference sequence). The CDR3 spans 11 residues. With 6 bases removed from V and 5 bases from J, the gap between germline ends came to 4 bases. The CDR3 region has the DNA TGTGCCAGCAGGGCAACCGGGGAGCTGTTTTTT. Translation: CASRATGELFF.

J is TRBJ1-6 and V is TRBV27; D is ambiguous. CDR1 MNHEY and CDR2 SMNVEV come from the germline V gene (reference sequence). This CDR3 spans 14 amino acids. Trimming stripped 6 bases from V and 0 bases from J, with 6 bases between. DNA for the CDR3: TGTGCCAGCAGCCGCAGCTCCTATAATTCACCCCTCCACTTT. This encodes CASSRSSYNSPLHF.

The chain joins TRBV30 to TRBJ2-5; D perhaps matches TRBD1 (6 bases). Germline V lookup: CDR1 GTSNPN, CDR2 SVGIG (reference sequence). The CDR3 has 13 residues. Trimming shortened V by 3 bases and J by 5 bases, and 13 bases separated the two germline ends. CDR3 protein: CAWRGDNGETQYF. The CDR3 bases are TGTGCCTGGAGGGGGGACAATGGGGAGACCCAGTACTTC.

As to this clone: Germline is not matched at one junction end, which may reflect a read error. The chain is built from TRBV7-7 and TRBJ2-1; D is ambiguous. Germline V gene lookup returns CDR1 SSHAT and CDR2 FNYEAQ (reference sequence). The CDR3 is 15 amino acids. The CDR3 nucleotides read TGTGCTAGCAGCTTATACGCCACGGGTCTCAATGAGCAGTTCTTC. Translation gives CASSLYATGLNEQFF.

The V and J genes are TRBV9 and TRBJ2-3, with 11 bases aligning to TRBD2. The CDR3 totals 15 residues. The germline V gene encodes CDR1 SGDLS and CDR2 YYNGEE. Trimming removed 0 bases from V and 6 bases from J; junction bases left unmatched: 3. The CDR3 sequence is CASSVGPSGGDTQYF. CDR3 bases: TGTGCCAGCAGCGTAGGCCCTAGCGGGGGGGATACGCAGTATTTT.

The J gene is TRBJ2-1, the V gene TRBV4-1; 8 positions match TRBD2. Per the germline V gene, CDR1 is MGHRA and CDR2 is YSYEKL. V was pared by 0 bases and J by 4 bases, with 5 bases of the junction left unmatched. This CDR3 comprises 16 residues. DNA of the CDR3: TGCGCCAGCAGCCAAGACGGGGGGGCAGGGTACAATGAGCAGTTCTTC. It encodes CASSQDGGAGYNEQFF.

The chain combines TRBV5-1 with TRBJ1-4; the D gene is possibly TRBD1 (5 bases). The CDR3 runs 16 residues. Germline values: CDR1 SGHRS, CDR2 YFSETQ. V lost 0 bases to trimming and J lost 7 bases, with 16 bases between them. CDR3 region: CASSLEAGGNGEKLFF. In DNA, the CDR3 is TGCGCCAGCAGCTTGGAGGCGGGGGGAAATGGTGAAAAACTGTTTTTT. The full variable domain, rest sourced from reference TRBV5-1 and TRBJ1-4, is KAGVTQTPRYLIKTRGQQVTLSCSPISGHRSVSWYQQTPGQGLQFLFEYFSETQRNKGNFPGRFSGRQFSNSRSEMNVSTLELGDSALYLCASSLEAGGNGEKLFFGSGTQLSVL.

V is TRBV7-9 and J is TRBJ1-2; 7 positions match TRBD1. The CDR3 is made up of 15 amino acids. Germline V gene sequence: CDR1 SEHNR, CDR2 FQNEAQ (reference sequence). V lost 5 bases to trimming and J lost 4 bases; unmatched junction nucleotides: 10. The CDR3 loop reads CASSPNRGFFYGYTF. DNA of the CDR3: TGTGCCAGCAGCCCGAACAGGGGATTTTTCTATGGCTACACCTTC.

This clone was seen only once. This sequence joins TRBV5-4 and TRBJ1-4, with 8 nucleotides matching TRBD1. CDR1 and CDR2 from the germline V gene are SGHNT and YYREEE (reference sequence). CDR3 length: 14 amino acids. V was pared by 5 bases and J by 7 bases, with 7 bases of the junction left unmatched. The CDR3 here is CASSYTGGGEKLFF. The CDR3 nucleotides are TGTGCCAGCAGTTATACAGGGGGTGGTGAAAAACTGTTTTTT.

The rearrangement uses TRBV11-2 and TRBJ1-3; no definite D call. This CDR3 contains 16 residues. With 5 bases removed from V and 0 bases from J, the gap between germline ends came to 14 bases. Germline V gene sequence: CDR1 SGHAT, CDR2 FQNNGV. The CDR3 reads CASSRTSPLSGNTIYF. CDR3 bases: TGTGCCAGCAGCCGTACGAGCCCACTCTCTGGAAACACCATATATTTT.

This clone was detected only a few times. The chain is built from TRBV27 and TRBJ1-3, with D possibly matching TRBD1 (6 bases). Germline lookup yields CDR1 MNHEY and CDR2 SMNVEV (reference sequence). This CDR3 has 15 residues. Trimming shortened V by 2 bases and J by 4 bases, and 12 bases separated the two germline ends. CDR3 nucleotide sequence: TGTGCCAGCAGTTTAACCAGGGGAGCAGGAAACACCATATATTTT. Translation: CASSLTRGAGNTIYF.

The V and J genes are TRBV6-6 and TRBJ1-4; unclear D gene. V was cut by 9 bases and J by 4 bases, with 12 bases left in between. CDR1 and CDR2 from the germline V gene are MNHNY and SVGAGI (reference sequence). There are 13 residues in the CDR3. The CDR3 reads CASWSAGNEKLFF. The CDR3 DNA reads as TGTGCCAGTTGGTCTGCGGGTAATGAAAAACTGTTTTTT.

V is TRBV6-1 and J is TRBJ2-1; 8 positions agree with TRBD1. V shed 3 bases and J 2 bases; nucleotides not matched to a gene: 6. The germline V gene encodes CDR1 MNHNS and CDR2 SASEGT. The CDR3 has 16 amino acids. The CDR3 sequence is CASSEQDRAAYNEQFF. In DNA, the CDR3 is TGTGCCAGCAGTGAGCAGGACAGGGCGGCCTACAATGAGCAGTTCTTC.

The gene calls are TRBV6-5 and TRBJ2-2, with 8 bases matching TRBD1. CDR1 and CDR2 (germline): MNHEY, SVGAGI. The CDR3 is 15 amino acids. V trimming: 9 bases; J trimming: 5 bases; junction bases outside the gene matches: 11. As DNA, the CDR3 is TGTGCCAGTTTTTCTGGACAGGGTGGGACCGGGGAGCTGTTTTTT. This translates into CASFSGQGGTGELFF.

This chain connects TRBV18 to TRBJ2-5; tentative D call: TRBD1 (6 bases). The V end lost 2 bases, the J end lost 0 bases, and 7 bases lay between the germline ends. This CDR3 has 14 residues. The germline gives CDR1 KGHSH, CDR2 LQKENI. The CDR3 protein is CASSPRQDQETQYF. The CDR3 DNA sequence: TGTGCCAGCTCACCAAGACAGGACCAAGAGACCCAGTACTTC.

Note on this clone: Other DNA sequences in the same sample also yield this CDR3. The chain is built from TRBV12-3 or TRBV12-4 and TRBJ2-1; 8 nucleotides align to TRBD1. The CDR3 spans 13 residues. V lost 5 bases, J lost 8 bases, and 5 bases stayed unmatched. The CDR3 bases are TGTGCCAGCAGTCGCGGACAGGGCGATGAGCAGTTCTTC. Translating it yields CASSRGQGDEQFF.

This clone was found many times. The chain recombines TRBV6-4 with TRBJ2-3; 7 nucleotides align to TRBD2. The CDR3 is made up of 14 amino acids. V lost 6 bases and J lost 4; bases outside the gene matches: 7. Per the germline V gene, CDR1 is MRHNA and CDR2 is SNTAGT. CDR3 DNA: TGTGCCAGCAGCAATACCGGACTAGCAGATACGCAGTATTTT. It codes for CASSNTGLADTQYF.

The chain combines TRBV3-1 (or the pseudogene TRBV3-2) with TRBJ1-5, with D possibly TRBD1 on 6 matching bases. The V gene's germline CDR1 is LGHDT and CDR2 YNNKEL (reference sequence). This CDR3 has 18 amino acids. V lost 0 bases and J 2 bases, leaving 17 bases between the germline ends. The CDR3 DNA is TGTGCCAGCAGCCAAGAAAGGGGGGGGATAGGTCGCAATCAGCCCCAGCATTTT. Translated: CASSQERGGIGRNQPQHF.

The chain combines TRBV2 with TRBJ1-1; D may be TRBD1 (5 bases). Between the trimmed V and J ends, which lost 7 bases and 1 base, there was a span of 16 bases. CDR3 length equals 15 residues. Germline V lookup: CDR1 SNHLY, CDR2 FYNNEI. The CDR3 loop is CASTQRGRTNTEAFF. DNA of the CDR3: TGTGCCAGCACACAAAGGGGCAGGACGAACACTGAAGCTTTCTTT.

V is TRBV4-1 and J is TRBJ2-1; a possible D gene is TRBD2 (6 bases). V was pared by 0 bases and J by 3 bases, with 12 bases between. The CDR3 has 16 residues. CDR1 is MGHRA, CDR2 YSYEKL, per germline. The CDR3 DNA reads as TGCGCCAGCAGCCAAGATTTCGGGACTGACTACAATGAGCAGTTCTTC. Residues: CASSQDFGTDYNEQFF.

The chain employs TRBV9 and TRBJ2-2; TRBD2 matches at 13 bases. With V trimmed by 2 bases and J by 3 bases, 4 bases remained unmatched. The CDR3 spans 17 residues. Germline assignment: CDR1 SGDLS and CDR2 YYNGEE. CDR3 residues: CASSVPTSGGDTGELFF. CDR3 coding DNA: TGTGCCAGCAGCGTTCCAACTAGCGGGGGGGACACCGGGGAGCTGTTTTTT.

The chain couples TRBV24-1 to TRBJ2-1, with TRBD1 matching over 11 bases. CDR1 is KGHDR and CDR2 is SFDVKD in the germline V gene. This CDR3 has 17 amino acids. V dropped 5 bases and J dropped 5; count of bases not matched to a gene: 10. The CDR3 DNA reads TGTGCCACCAGTGGGGCTACTGGGACAGGGGGTAACAATGAGCAGTTCTTC. It codes for CATSGATGTGGNNEQFF.

This chain connects TRBV18 to TRBJ1-3, with 7 bases aligning to TRBD1. This CDR3 contains 17 residues. The germline CDR1 and CDR2 sequences are KGHSH and LQKENI. The ends lost 3 bases at V and 0 bases at J; junction bases unmatched: 8. CDR3 DNA sequence: TGTGCCAGCTCACCGGGACAGCCATTGAACTCTGGAAACACCATATATTTT. Its protein is CASSPGQPLNSGNTIYF.

The gene calls are TRBV4-1 and TRBJ1-6, with D unclear. V lost 1 base, J lost 7 bases, and 20 bases lay in between. Germline V gene data show CDR1 as MGHRA and CDR2 as YSYEKL. CDR3 length equals 18 residues. CDR3 coding DNA: TGCGCCAGCAGCCAAGGGGTGCTCCGGGTCCCGCAAAATTCACCCCTCCACTTT. Encoded protein: CASSQGVLRVPQNSPLHF.